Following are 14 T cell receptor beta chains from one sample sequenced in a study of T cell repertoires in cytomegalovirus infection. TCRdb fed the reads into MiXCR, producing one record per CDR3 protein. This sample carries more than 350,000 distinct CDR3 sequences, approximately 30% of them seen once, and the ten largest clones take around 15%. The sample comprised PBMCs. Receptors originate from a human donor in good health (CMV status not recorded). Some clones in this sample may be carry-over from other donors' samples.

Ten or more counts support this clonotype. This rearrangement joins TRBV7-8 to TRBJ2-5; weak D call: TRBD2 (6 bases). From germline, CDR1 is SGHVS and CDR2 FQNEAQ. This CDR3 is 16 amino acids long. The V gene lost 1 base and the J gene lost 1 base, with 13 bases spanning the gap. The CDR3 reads CASSLDLRGPQETQYF. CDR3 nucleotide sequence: TGTGCCAGCAGCTTAGACTTGCGGGGCCCCCAAGAGACCCAGTACTTC.

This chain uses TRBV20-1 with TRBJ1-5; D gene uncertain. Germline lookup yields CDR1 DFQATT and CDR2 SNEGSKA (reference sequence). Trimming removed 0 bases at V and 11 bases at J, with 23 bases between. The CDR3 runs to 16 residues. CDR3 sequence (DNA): TGCAGTGCTAGAGATAATAGGTTATCAGATATATCGGCCCAGCATTTT. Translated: CSARDNRLSDISAQHF.

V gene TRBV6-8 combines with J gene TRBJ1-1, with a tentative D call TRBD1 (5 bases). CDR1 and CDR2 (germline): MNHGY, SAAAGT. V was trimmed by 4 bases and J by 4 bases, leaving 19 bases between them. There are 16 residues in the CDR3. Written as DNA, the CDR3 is TGTGCCAGCAGTTCCCCCGGGGGTTATGAAGGCACTGAAGCTTTCTTT. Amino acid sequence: CASSSPGGYEGTEAFF.

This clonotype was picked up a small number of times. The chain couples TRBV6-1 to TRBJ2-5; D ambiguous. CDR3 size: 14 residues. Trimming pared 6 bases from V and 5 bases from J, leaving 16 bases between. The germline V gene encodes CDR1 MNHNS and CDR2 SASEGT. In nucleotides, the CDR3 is TGTGCCAGCAGACCCCAGGTTGTTCGGGAGACCCAGTACTTC. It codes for CASRPQVVRETQYF.

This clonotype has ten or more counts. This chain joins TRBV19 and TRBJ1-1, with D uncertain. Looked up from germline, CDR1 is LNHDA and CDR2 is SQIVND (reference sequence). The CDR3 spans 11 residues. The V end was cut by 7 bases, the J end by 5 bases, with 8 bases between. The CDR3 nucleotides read TGTGCCAGTATAACGATGACTGAAGCTTTCTTT. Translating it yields CASITMTEAFF.

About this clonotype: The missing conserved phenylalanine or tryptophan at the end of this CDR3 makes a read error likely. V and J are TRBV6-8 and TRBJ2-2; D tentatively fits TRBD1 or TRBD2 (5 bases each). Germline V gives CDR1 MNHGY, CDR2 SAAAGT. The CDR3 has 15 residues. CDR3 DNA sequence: TGTGCCAGCAGTTACGGGACCCACGACACCGTGGAGCTGTTTGTT. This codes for CASSYGTHDTVELFV.

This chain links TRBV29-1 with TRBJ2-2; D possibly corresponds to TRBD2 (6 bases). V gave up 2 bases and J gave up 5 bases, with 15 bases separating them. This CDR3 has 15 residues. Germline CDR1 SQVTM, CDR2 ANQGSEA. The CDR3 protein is CSVERGGRETGELFF. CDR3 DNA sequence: TGCAGCGTTGAAAGGGGAGGAAGAGAGACCGGGGAGCTGTTTTTT.

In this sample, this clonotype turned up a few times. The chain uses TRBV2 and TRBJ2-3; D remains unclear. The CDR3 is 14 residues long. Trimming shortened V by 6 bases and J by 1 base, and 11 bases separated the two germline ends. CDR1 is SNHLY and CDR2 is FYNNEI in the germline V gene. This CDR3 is CASSHTDRTDTQYF. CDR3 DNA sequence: TGTGCCAGCAGCCACACCGACCGCACAGATACGCAGTATTTT.

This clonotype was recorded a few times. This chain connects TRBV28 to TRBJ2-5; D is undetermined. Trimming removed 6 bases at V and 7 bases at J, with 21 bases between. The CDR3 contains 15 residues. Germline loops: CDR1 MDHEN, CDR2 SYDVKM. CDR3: CASSRRTGTPRTQYF. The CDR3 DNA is TGTGCCAGCAGCCGCAGGACGGGCACCCCCAGGACCCAGTACTTC.

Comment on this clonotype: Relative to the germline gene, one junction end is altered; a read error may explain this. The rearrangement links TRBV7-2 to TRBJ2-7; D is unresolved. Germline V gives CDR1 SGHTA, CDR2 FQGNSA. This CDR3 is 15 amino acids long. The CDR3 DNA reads TGTGCCAGCAGCTTAAGTACCAGAATATCCTACGAGCATTACTTC. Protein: CASSLSTRISYEHYF. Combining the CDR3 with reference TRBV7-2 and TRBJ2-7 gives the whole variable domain GAGVSQSPSNKVTEKGKDVELRCDPISGHTALYWYRQSLGQGLEFLIYFQGNSAPDKSGLPSDRFSAERTGGSVSTLTIQRTQQEDSAVYLCASSLSTRISYEHYFGPGTRLTVT.

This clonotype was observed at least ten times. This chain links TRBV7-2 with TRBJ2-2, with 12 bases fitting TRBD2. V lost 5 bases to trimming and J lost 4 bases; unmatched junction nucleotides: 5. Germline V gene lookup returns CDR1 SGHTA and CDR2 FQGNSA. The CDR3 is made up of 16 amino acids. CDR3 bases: TGTGCCAGCAGCGGAGGACTAGCGGGGCCCACCGGGGAGCTGTTTTTT. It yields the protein CASSGGLAGPTGELFF.

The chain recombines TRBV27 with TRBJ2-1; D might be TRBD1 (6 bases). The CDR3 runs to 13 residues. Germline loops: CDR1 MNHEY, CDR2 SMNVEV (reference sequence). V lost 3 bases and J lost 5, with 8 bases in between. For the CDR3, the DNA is TGTGCCAGCAGTTTTACAGGGAACAATGAGCAGTTCTTC. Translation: CASSFTGNNEQFF.

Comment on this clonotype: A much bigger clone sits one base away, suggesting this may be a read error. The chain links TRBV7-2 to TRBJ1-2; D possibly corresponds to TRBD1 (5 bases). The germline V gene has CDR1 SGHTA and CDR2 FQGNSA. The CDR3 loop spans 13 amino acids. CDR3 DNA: TGTGCCAGCAGCCAGGGTGTGGTGCATGGCGTAATCTTC. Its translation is CASSQGVVHGVIF.

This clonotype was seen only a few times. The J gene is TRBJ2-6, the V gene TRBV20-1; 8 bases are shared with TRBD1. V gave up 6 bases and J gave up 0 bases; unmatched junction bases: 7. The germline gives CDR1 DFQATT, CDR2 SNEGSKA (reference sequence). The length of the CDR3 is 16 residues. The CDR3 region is CSAQGTGDSGANVLTF. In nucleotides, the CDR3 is TGCAGTGCCCAAGGGACAGGCGACTCTGGGGCCAACGTCCTGACTTTC.